This TCR beta chain was profiled in a study of shared clonotypes between healthy human individuals. Data came from immunoSEQ multiplex PCR; TCRdb stores just in-frame clones and leaves some out. The table lists some 2,500,000 clones, 93% of them singletons. CDR3 size: 16 residues. From germline, CDR1 is SGHTA and CDR2 FQGTGA. Trimming pared 2 bases from V and 1 base from J, leaving 14 bases between. V is TRBV7-3 and J is TRBJ2-5; D possibly corresponds to TRBD2 (6 bases). Sequencing used naive CD4+ T cells from PBMCs. Specified subset: CD45RA+ positively selected. This clonotype was obtained from a man aged 18 to 29 in good health. Some clones in this sample may be carry-over from other donors' samples. Here the CDR3 DNA reads TGTGCCAGCAGCTTATTTGGCGGAGGGGTCCAAGAGACCCAGTACTTC. Translated: CASSLFGGGVQETQYF.